A selection of T cell receptor beta chains follows, all from one sample in a study of siplizumab effects on memory and regulatory T cells. Assay: immunoSEQ multiplex PCR; the TCRdb copy retains only in-frame clones and omits some. The table includes over 70,000 clones, 95% detected once. Specimen: CD8+ T cells sorted from blood. These receptors originate from a human donor in good health. Both conserved end residues are part of each CDR3. Fields, in order: V gene, clone size, D gene, J gene, CDR3 DNA, CDR3 protein. The D gene is left open where the match is weak. Only some rows state a clone size, as once, few, many or a class for expanded clones.

V: TRBV27
size: -
D: -
J: TRBJ1-1
DNA: TGTGCCAGCAAAGAGGCAGGGAGTTCGTGGGGGGCTTTCTTT
CDR3: CASKEAGSSWGAFF

V: TRBV9
size: -
D: -
J: TRBJ2-2
DNA: TGTGCCAGCAGCGTAATCGTCGGGACACCAGACACCGGGGAGCTGTTTTTT
CDR3: CASSVIVGTPDTGELFF

V: TRBV5-1
size: -
D: TRBD2
J: TRBJ2-7
DNA: TGCGCCAGCAGCTTGGCTATAGTCGGCGGGAGGGGCGAGCAGTACTTC
CDR3: CASSLAIVGGRGEQYF

V: TRBV27
size: once
D: -
J: TRBJ2-7
DNA: TGTGCCAGCAGCGGAAGGGGGATCGCCTACGAGCAGTACTTC
CDR3: CASSGRGIAYEQYF

V: TRBV7-6
size: -
D: -
J: TRBJ2-3
DNA: TGTGCCAGCAGCCATTACACAGATACGCAGTATTTT
CDR3: CASSHYTDTQYF

V: TRBV4-1
size: -
D: TRBD1
J: TRBJ2-3
DNA: TGCGCCAGCAGCCAGGCGGGACAGGGGAGCGCAGATACGCAGTATTTT
CDR3: CASSQAGQGSADTQYF

V: TRBV6-5
size: -
D: -
J: TRBJ2-7
DNA: TGTGCCAGCAGTTCCCGAGAGGGTTCCTACGAGCAGTACTTC
CDR3: CASSSREGSYEQYF

V: TRBV28
size: -
D: -
J: TRBJ2-5
DNA: TGTGCCAGCAGTATCTACGGGACCTTGGGACAAGAGACCCAGTACTTC
CDR3: CASSIYGTLGQETQYF

V: TRBV5-1
size: -
D: TRBD1
J: TRBJ1-1
DNA: TGCGCCAGCAGCTGGACAGGGGACAACACTGAAGCTTTCTTT
CDR3: CASSWTGDNTEAFF

V: TRBV19
size: once
D: -
J: TRBJ1-3
DNA: TGTGCCAGTAGCCTCTCTGGAAACACCATATATTTT
CDR3: CASSLSGNTIYF

V: TRBV27
size: -
D: -
J: TRBJ2-1
DNA: TGTGCCAGCAGATTTGGGGCTTATGAGCAGTTCTTC
CDR3: CASRFGAYEQFF

V: TRBV11-2
size: -
D: TRBD2
J: TRBJ2-7
DNA: TGTGCCAGCAGCTCCGGACTAGCGGGAGGAACCTATTCCTACGAGCAGTACTTC
CDR3: CASSSGLAGGTYSYEQYF

V: TRBV2
size: -
D: -
J: TRBJ2-7
DNA: TGTGCCAGCAGTGTTGCCTACGAGCAGTACTTC
CDR3: CASSVAYEQYF

V: TRBV7-9
size: -
D: TRBD1
J: TRBJ2-7
DNA: TGTGCCAGCAGCTCGGGACAGGGGGGAAACCCCTACGAGCAGTACTTC
CDR3: CASSSGQGGNPYEQYF

V: TRBV2
size: -
D: -
J: TRBJ2-1
DNA: TGTGCCAGCGGCTCTAGCGTCCCGGGCTACAATGAGCAGTTCTTC
CDR3: CASGSSVPGYNEQFF

V: TRBV11-2
size: -
D: TRBD2
J: TRBJ2-7
DNA: TGTGCCAGCAGCTTAGGCGGGGGACTCTCGAGCTCCTACGAGCAGTACTTC
CDR3: CASSLGGGLSSSYEQYF